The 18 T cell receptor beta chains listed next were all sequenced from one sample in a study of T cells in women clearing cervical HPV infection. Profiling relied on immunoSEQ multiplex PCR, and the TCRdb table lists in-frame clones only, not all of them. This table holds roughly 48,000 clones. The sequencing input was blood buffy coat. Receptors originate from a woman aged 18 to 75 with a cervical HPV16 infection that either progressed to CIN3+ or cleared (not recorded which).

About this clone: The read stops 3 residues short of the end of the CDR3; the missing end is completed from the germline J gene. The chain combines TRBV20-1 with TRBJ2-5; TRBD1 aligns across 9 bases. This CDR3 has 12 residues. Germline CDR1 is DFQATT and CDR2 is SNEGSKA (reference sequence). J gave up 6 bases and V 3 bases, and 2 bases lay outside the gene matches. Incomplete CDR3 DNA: TGCAGTGCTAGGGACAGGGGCAAGACC. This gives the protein CSARDRGKT. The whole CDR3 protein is CSARDRGKTQYF.

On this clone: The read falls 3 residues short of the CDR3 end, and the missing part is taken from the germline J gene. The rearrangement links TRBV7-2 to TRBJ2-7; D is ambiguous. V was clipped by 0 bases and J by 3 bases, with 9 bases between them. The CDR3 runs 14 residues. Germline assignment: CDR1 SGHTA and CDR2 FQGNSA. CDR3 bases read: TGTGCCAGCAGCTTAGCGAGCGTGATCTACGAG. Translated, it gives CASSLASVIYE. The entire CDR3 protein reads CASSLASVIYEQYF.

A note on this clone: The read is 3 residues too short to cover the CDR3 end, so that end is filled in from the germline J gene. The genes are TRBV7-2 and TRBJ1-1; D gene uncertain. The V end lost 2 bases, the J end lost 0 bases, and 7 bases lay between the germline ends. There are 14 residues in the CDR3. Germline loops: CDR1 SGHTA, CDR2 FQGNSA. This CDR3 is CASSLKAVNTEAFF. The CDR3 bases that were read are TGTGCCAGCAGCTTAAAGGCTGTGAACACTGAA. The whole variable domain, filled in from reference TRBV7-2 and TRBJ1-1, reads GAGVSQSPSNKVTEKGKDVELRCDPISGHTALYWYRQSLGQGLEFLIYFQGNSAPDKSGLPSDRFSAERTGGSVSTLTIQRTQQEDSAVYLCASSLKAVNTEAFFGQGTRLTVV.

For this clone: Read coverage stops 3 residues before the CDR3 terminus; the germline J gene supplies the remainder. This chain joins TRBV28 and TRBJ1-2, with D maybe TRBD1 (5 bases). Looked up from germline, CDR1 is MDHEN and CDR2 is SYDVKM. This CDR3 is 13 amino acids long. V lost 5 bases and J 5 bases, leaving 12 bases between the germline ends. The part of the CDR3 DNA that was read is TGTGCCAGCAGTCGACCCAGGGTTTATGGC. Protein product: CASSRPRVYG. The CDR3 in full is CASSRPRVYGYTF.

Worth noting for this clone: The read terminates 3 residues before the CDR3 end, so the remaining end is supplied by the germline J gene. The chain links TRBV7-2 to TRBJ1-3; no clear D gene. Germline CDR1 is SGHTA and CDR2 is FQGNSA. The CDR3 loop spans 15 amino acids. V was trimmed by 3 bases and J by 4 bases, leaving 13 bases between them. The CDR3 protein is CASSFLGDPGNTIYF. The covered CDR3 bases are TGTGCCAGCAGCTTTCTCGGGGATCCCGGAAACACC.

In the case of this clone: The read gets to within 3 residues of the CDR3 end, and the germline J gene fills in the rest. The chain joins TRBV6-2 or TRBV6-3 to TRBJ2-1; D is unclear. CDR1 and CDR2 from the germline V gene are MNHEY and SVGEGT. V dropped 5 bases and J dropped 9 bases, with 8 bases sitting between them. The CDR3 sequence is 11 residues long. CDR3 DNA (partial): TGTGCCAGCAGTACAACCGTTGAG. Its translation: CASSTTVE. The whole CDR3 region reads CASSTTVEQFF.

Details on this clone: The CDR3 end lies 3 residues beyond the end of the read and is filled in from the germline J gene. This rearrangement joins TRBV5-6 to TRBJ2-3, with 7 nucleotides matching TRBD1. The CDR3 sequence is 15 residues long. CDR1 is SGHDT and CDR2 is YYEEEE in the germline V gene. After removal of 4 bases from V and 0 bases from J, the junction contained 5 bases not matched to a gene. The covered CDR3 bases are TGTGCCAGCAGCCCCGGGACAGCTAGCACAGATACG. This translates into CASSPGTASTDT. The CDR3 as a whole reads CASSPGTASTDTQYF. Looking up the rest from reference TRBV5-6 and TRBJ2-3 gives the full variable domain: DAGVTQSPTHLIKTRGQQVTLRCSPKSGHDTVSWYQQALGQGPQFIFQYYEEEERQRGNFPDRFSGHQFPNYSSELNVNALLLGDSALYLCASSPGTASTDTQYFGPGTRLTVL.

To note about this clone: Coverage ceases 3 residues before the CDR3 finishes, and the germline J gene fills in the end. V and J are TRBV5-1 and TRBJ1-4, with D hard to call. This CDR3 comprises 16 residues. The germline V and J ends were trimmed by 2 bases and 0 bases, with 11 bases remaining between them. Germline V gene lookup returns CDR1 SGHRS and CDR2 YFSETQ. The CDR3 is CASSLLPAATNEKLFF. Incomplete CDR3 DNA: TGCGCCAGCAGCTTACTACCAGCAGCAACTAATGAAAAA.

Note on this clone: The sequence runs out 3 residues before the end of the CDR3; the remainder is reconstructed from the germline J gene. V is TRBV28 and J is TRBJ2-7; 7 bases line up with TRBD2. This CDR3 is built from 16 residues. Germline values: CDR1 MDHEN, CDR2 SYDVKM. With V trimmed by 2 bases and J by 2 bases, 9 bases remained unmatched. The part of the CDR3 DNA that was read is TGTGCCAGCAGTTTACTTACTAGCGTCCTTCCCTACGAG. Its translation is CASSLLTSVLPYE. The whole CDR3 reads CASSLLTSVLPYEQYF.

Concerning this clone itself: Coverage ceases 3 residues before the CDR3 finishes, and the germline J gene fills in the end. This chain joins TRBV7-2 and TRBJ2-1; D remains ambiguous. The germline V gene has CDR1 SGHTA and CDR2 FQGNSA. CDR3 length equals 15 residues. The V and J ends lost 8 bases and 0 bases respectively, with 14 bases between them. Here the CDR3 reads CASAPVIRSYNEQFF. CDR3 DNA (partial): TGTGCCAGCGCTCCGGTCATCCGCTCCTACAATGAG.

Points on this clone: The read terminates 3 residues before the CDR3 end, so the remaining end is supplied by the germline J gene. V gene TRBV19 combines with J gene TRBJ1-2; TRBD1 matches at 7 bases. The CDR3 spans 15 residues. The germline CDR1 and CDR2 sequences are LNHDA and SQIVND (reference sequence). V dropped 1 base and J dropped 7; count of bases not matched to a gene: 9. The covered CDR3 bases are TGTGCCAGTAGTATAGTACAGGGGATGGCTAGTGGC. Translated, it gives CASSIVQGMASG. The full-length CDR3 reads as CASSIVQGMASGYTF.

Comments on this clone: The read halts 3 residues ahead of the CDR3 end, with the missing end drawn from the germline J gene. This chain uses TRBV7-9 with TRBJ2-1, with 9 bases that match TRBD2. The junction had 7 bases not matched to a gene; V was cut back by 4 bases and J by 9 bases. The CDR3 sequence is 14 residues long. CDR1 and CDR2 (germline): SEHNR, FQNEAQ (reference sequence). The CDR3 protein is CASSSSGGMGEQFF. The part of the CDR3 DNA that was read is TGTGCCAGCAGCTCAAGCGGGGGGATGGGTGAG.

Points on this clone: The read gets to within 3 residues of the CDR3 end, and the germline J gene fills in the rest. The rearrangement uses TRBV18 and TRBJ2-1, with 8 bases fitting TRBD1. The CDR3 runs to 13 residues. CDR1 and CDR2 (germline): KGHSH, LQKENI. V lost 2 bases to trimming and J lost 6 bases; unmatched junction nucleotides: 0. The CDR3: CASSPGQGNEQFF. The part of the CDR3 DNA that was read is TGTGCCAGCTCACCAGGACAGGGCAATGAG.

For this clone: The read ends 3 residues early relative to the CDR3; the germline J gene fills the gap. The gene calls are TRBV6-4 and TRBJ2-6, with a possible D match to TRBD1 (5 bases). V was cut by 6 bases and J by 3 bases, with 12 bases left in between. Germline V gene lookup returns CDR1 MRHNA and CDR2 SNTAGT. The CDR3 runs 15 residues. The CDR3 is CASSQEGDGANVLTF. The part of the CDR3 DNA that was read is TGTGCCAGCAGCCAGGAAGGGGATGGGGCCAACGTC.

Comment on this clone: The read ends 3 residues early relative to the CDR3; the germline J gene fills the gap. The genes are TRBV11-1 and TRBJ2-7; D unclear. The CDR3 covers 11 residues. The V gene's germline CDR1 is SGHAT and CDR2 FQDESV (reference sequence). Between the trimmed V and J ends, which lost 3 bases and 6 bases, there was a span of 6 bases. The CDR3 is CASSFHGEQYF. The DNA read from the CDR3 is TGTGCCAGCAGCTTTCACGGCGAG.

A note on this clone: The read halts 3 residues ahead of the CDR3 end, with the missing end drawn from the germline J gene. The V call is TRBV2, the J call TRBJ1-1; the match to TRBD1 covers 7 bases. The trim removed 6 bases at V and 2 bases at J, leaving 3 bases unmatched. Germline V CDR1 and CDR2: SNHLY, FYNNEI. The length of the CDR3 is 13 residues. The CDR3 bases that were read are TGTGCCAGCAGGTGGACAGGAAACACTGAA. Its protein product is CASRWTGNTE. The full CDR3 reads CASRWTGNTEAFF.

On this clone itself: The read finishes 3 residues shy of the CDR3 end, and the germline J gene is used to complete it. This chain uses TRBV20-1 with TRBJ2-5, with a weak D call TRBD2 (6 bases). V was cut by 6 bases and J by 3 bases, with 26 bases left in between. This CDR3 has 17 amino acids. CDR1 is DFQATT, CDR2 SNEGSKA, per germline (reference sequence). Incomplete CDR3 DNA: TGCAGTGCCTTTACGGGGGATCCCCGGCACCAAAAAGAGACC. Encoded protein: CSAFTGDPRHQKET. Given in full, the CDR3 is CSAFTGDPRHQKETQYF.

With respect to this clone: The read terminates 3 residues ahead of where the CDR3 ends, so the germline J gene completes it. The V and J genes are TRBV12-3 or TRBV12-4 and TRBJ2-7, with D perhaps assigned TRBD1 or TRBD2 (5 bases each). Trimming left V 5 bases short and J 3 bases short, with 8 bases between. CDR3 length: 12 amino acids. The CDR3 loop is CASSEGRYEQYF. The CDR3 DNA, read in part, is TGTGCCAGCAGTGAGGGGCGCTACGAG.